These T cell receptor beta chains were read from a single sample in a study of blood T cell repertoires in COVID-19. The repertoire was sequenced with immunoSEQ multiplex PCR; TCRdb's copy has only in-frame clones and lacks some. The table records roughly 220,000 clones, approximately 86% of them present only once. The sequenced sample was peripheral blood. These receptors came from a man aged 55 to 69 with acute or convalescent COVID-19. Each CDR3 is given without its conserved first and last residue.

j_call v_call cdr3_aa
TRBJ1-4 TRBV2 ASRRREGSANEKLF
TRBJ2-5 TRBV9 ASSPRLDQETQY
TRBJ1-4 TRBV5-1 ASSLARNTATNEKLF
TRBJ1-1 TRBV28 ASKSAGVGAEAF
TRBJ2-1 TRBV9 ASSVGQAGGSYNEQF
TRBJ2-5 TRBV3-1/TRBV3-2 ASSQGLAETQY
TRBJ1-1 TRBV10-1 ASRLQGAGVDTEAF
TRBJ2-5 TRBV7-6 ASSRGGPQETQY
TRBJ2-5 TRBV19 ASSMGGVTQETQY
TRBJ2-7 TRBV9 ASSSGQGISYEQY
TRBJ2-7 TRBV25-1 ASIAQGTGFYEQY
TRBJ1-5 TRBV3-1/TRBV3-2 ASSRSTQYSNQPQH
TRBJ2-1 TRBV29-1 SVEVGDEQF
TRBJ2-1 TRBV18 ASSPSQFSYNEQF
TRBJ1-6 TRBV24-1 ATSAGGTGYGNNSPLH
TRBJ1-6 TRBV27 ASSLGTLLSSYNSPLH
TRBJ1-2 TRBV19 ASGEAGAVTNYGYT
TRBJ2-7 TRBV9 ASSVGPSGGPYEQY
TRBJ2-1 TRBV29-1 SVNIGTAYNEQF
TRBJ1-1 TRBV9 ASSVDRGNTEAF
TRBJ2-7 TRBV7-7 ASSYPGQGTYEQY
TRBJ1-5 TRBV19 ASSNHGDSNQPQH
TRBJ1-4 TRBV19 ASSTRRATNEKLF
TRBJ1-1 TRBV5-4 ASSRSGGNTEAF
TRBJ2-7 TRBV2 ASADSFPITYEQY
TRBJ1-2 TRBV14 ASSQDASLRENYT
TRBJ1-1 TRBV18 ASSPPAGRFPEAF
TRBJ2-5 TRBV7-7 ASSLGQGEKETQY
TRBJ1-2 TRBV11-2 ASSLVTGMDGYT
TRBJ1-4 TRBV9 ASSVGRSGNEKLF
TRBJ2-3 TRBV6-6 ASSRERVTSVDTQY
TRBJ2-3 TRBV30 AWSTGTSGGDTQY
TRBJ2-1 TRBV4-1 ASSQDPGGGAAYNEQF
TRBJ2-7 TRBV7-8 ASSLGLAGVYEQY
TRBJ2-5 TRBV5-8 ASSRGTAGETQY
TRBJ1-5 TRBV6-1 ASSETPSGTESQNQPQH
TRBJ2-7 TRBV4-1 ASSRYRDRVYEQY
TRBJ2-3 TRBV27 ASSLTPGSTDTQY
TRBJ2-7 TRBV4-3 ASSQEGQGAGEQY
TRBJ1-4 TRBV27 ASSSPTGTGTEKLF
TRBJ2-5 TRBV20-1 SASETRQETQY
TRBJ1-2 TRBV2 ASRAPGGYT